The T cell receptor (beta chain) described here comes from a study of OX40 agonist ivuxolimab in advanced cancers. CDR3 length: 13 amino acids. The V gene's germline CDR1 is MDHEN and CDR2 SYDVKM. Trimming took off 9 bases at V and 0 bases at J, with 6 bases between the two ends. The protocol was immunoSEQ multiplex PCR, while the TCRdb copy is restricted to in-frame clones and leaves out a portion. The sample includes 75,000 to 95,000 clones, about nine tenths of them seen just once. This TCR was sampled from an adult with an advanced solid tumor such as melanoma, head and neck, liver or kidney cancer. This sample comprised CD4+ or CD8+ T cells sorted from blood, obtained in a trial of the OX40 agonist ivuxolimab. The V gene is TRBV28, the J gene TRBJ2-6; D not resolved. The CDR3 DNA reads as TGTGCCAGTCGCCTCTCTGGGGCCAACGTCCTGACTTTC. It yields the protein CASRLSGANVLTF.